The sequence of this T cell receptor beta chain was determined in a study of blood T cells in healthy people across ages. This clonotype was counted a few times. A sample-barcoded 5' primer and a J-beta primer mix were used in a second PCR of roughly 7 to 12 cycles. TCRdb recomputed calls from the 5' RACE reads with MiXCR, one row per CDR3 protein. In the table there are approximately 800,000 distinct CDR3 sequences, 35% to 40% of which are singletons. The donors, healthy Caucasians from Russia, were aged 6 to 90. Donors each provided 9.5 to 10 milliliters of peripheral blood. The CDR3 has 12 amino acids. V lost 3 bases and J lost 6; bases outside the gene matches: 1. The germline V gene has CDR1 SGHTA and CDR2 FQGNSA.

Sequencing was done on a sample of blood. The chain joins TRBV7-2 to TRBJ2-7; 8 bases are shared with TRBD1. This TCR was sampled from a man younger than 35 in good health. The CDR3 DNA follows: TGTGCCAGCAGCTTCGGACAGGGCGAGCAGTACTTC. This encodes CASSFGQGEQYF.